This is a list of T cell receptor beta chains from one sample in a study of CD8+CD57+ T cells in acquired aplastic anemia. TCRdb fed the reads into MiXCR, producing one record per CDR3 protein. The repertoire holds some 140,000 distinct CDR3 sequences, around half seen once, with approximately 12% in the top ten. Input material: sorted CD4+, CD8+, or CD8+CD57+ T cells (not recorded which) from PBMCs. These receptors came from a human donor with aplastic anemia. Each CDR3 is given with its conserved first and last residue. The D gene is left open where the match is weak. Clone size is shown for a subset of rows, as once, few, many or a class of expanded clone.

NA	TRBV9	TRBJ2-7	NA	CASSPWGSSYEQYF	TGTGCCAGCAGCCCCTGGGGGAGTTCCTACGAGCAGTACTTC
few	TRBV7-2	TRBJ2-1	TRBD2	CASSLGGRNEQFF	TGTGCCAGCAGCTTAGGCGGGAGAAATGAGCAGTTCTTC
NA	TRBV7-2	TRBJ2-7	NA	CASSLDWGAQYEQYF	TGTGCCAGCAGCTTGGATTGGGGGGCTCAGTACGAGCAGTACTTC
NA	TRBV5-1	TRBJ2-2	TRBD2	CASSLVSGLGDGELFF	TGCGCCAGCAGCTTGGTTTCGGGACTAGGGGACGGGGAGCTGTTTTTT
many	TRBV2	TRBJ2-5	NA	CASSELRGDEQETQYF	TGTGCCAGCAGTGAATTGAGGGGAGACGAACAAGAGACCCAGTACTTC
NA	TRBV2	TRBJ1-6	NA	CASSLSGGTNSPLHF	TGTGCCAGCAGTTTGTCGGGCGGTACGAATTCACCCCTCCACTTT
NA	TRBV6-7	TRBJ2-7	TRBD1	CASSYGDSSYEQYF	TGTGCCAGCAGTTACGGGGACAGCTCCTACGAGCAGTACTTC
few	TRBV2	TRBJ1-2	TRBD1	CASSSGTVYGYTF	TGTGCCAGCAGTTCCGGGACAGTCTATGGCTACACCTTC
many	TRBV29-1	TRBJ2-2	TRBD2	CSVALAGDYTGELFF	TGCAGCGTTGCCCTAGCGGGGGATTACACCGGGGAGCTGTTTTTT
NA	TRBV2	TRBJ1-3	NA	CATRRDSGSGNTIYF	TGTGCCACACGCCGAGACTCCGGCTCTGGAAACACCATATATTTT
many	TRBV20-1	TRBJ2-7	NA	CSARDIGRDYEQYF	TGCAGTGCTAGAGATATAGGGCGGGATTACGAGCAGTACTTC
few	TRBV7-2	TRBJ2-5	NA	CASSWDQQETQYF	TGTGCCAGCAGCTGGGACCAGCAAGAGACCCAGTACTTC
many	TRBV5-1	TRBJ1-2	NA	CASSLEEGILAGYTF	TGCGCCAGCAGCTTGGAAGAGGGAATTCTTGCGGGCTACACCTTC
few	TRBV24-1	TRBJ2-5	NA	CATSDPGRETQYF	TGTGCCACCAGTGATCCCGGGCGAGAGACCCAGTACTTC
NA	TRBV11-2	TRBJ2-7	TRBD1	CASSLVGDSSYEQYF	TGTGCCAGCAGCTTAGTAGGGGACAGTTCATACGAGCAGTACTTC
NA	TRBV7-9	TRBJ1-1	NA	CASSLAHLGNTEAFF	TGTGCCAGCAGCTTAGCGCATTTGGGTAACACTGAAGCTTTCTTT
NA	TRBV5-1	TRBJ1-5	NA	CASSLVAGGNQPQHF	TGCGCCAGCAGCTTGGTCGCGGGTGGCAATCAGCCCCAGCATTTT
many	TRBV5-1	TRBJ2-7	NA	CASSPPEGIYEQYF	TGCGCCAGCAGCCCCCCGGAGGGGATCTACGAGCAGTACTTC
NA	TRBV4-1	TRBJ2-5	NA	CASSQEQGRQTQYF	TGCGCCAGCAGCCAAGAGCAGGGCAGGCAGACCCAGTACTTC
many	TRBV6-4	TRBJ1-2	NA	CASSGDGAYGYTF	TGTGCCAGCAGCGGGGACGGCGCATATGGCTACACCTTC
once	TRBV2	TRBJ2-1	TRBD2	CASRQRGVARDNEQFF	TGTGCCAGCAGACAGCGGGGGGTCGCGAGGGACAATGAGCAGTTCTTC
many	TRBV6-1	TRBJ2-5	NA	CASRIRGGQETQYF	TGTGCCAGCAGGATCCGAGGGGGACAAGAGACCCAGTACTTC
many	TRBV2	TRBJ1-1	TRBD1	CAWVQGLNTEAFF	TGTGCCTGGGTACAGGGGTTGAACACTGAAGCTTTCTTT
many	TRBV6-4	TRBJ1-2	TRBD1	CASSDSTGGGYTF	TGTGCCAGCAGTGACTCGACAGGGGGCGGCTACACCTTC
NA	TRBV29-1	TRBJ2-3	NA	CSVAASRSDTQYF	TGCAGCGTTGCCGCGTCCCGCTCAGATACGCAGTATTTT
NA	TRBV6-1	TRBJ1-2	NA	CASSLRIYYGYTF	TGTGCCAGCAGCCTCAGGATTTACTATGGCTACACCTTC
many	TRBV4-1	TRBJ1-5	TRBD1	CASSQGDRDQPQHF	TGCGCCAGCAGCCAGGGGGACAGAGATCAGCCCCAGCATTTT
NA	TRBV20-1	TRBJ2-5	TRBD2	CSARDWGTSGIQETQYF	TGCAGTGCTAGAGATTGGGGGACTAGCGGAATCCAAGAGACCCAGTACTTC
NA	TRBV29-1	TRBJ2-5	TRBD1	CSVGDRVGETQYF	TGCAGCGTTGGAGACAGGGTCGGAGAGACCCAGTACTTC
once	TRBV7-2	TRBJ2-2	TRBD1	CASSLSDRAAGELFF	TGTGCCAGCAGCTTATCGGACAGGGCGGCCGGGGAGCTGTTTTTT
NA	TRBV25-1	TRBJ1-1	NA	CASSLDSGTYNEQFF	TGTGCCAGCAGCTTGGATAGCGGGACCTACAATGAGCAGTTCTTT
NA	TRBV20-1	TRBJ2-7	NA	CSASSYGESYEQYF	TGCAGTGCCAGCAGTTACGGGGAGTCCTACGAGCAGTACTTC
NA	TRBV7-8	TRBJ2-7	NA	CASSLAEGYEQYF	TGTGCCAGCAGCTTAGCGGAGGGTTACGAGCAGTACTTC
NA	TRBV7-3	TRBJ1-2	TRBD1	CASSLTDRVFYGYTF	TGTGCCAGCAGCCTAACGGACAGGGTGTTTTATGGCTACACCTTC
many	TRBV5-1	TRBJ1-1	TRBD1	CASSQNGGTAVTEAFF	TGCGCCAGCAGCCAGAACGGAGGGACAGCAGTGACTGAAGCTTTCTTT
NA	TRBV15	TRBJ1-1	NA	CATSSVPGATGTEAFF	TGTGCCACCAGCAGCGTCCCGGGGGCGACAGGCACTGAAGCTTTCTTT
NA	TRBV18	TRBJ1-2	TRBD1	CASSPGSRGTNYGYTF	TGTGCCAGCTCACCTGGCTCCAGGGGGACTAACTATGGCTACACCTTC
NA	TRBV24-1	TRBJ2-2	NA	CATRQSGTGELLF	TGTGCCACCAGGCAGTCAGGCACCGGGGAGCTGCTTTTT
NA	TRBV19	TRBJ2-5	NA	CASSTGTSPRTQYF	TGTGCCAGTAGTACGGGGACATCCCCTAGGACCCAGTACTTC
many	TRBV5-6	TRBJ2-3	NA	CASSLTGSTDTQYF	TGTGCCAGCAGCCTGACAGGCTCCACAGATACGCAGTATTTT
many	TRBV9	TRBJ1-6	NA	CASSVAGRDNSPLHF	TGTGCCAGCAGCGTAGCAGGGAGGGACAATTCACCCCTCCACTTT
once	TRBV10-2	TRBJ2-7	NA	CASTSPSYEQYF	TGCGCCAGCACGTCCCCCTCCTACGAGCAGTACTTC
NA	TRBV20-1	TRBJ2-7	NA	CSATHRTSYEQYF	TGCAGTGCTACTCATCGGACAAGCTACGAGCAGTACTTC
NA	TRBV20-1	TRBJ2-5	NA	CSARPGAGTQYF	TGCAGTGCTAGACCGGGGGCGGGGACCCAGTACTTC
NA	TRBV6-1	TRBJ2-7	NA	CASREGPGDGPYEQYF	TGTGCCAGCAGAGAGGGCCCGGGCGACGGACCCTACGAGCAGTACTTC
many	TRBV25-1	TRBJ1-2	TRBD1	CATRTGTGYTF	TGTGCCACCAGGACAGGGACTGGCTACACCTTC
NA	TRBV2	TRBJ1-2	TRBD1	CASSDQGGNGYTF	TGTGCCAGCAGTGACCAGGGGGGGAATGGCTACACCTTC
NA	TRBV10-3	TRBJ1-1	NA	CATSIGGDGTEAFF	TGTGCCACTAGTATCGGGGGCGATGGCACTGAAGCTTTCTTT
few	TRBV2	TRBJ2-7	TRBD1	CASKGQAYEQYF	TGTGCCAGCAAGGGACAGGCCTACGAGCAGTACTTC
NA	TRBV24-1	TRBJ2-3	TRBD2	CATSESAGGPRDTQYF	TGTGCCACCAGTGAGTCAGCGGGGGGGCCGAGAGATACGCAGTATTTT
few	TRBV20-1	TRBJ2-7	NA	CSASFHYEQYF	TGCAGTGCTAGTTTCCACTACGAGCAGTACTTC
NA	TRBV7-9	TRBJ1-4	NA	CASRRIDEKLFF	TGTGCCAGCAGAAGAATCGACGAAAAACTGTTTTTT
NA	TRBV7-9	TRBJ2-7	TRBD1	CASSRDRGNEQYF	TGTGCCAGCAGCAGAGACAGGGGGAACGAGCAGTACTTC
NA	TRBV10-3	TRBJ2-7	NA	CAVRDNTYEQYF	TGTGCCGTCCGGGACAATACCTACGAGCAGTACTTC
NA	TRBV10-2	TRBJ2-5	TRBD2	CASSENSGNYQETQYF	TGCGCCAGCAGTGAGAACAGCGGGAACTACCAAGAGACCCAGTACTTC
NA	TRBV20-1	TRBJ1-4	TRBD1	CSAADRGREKLFF	TGCAGTGCGGCTGACAGGGGGAGGGAAAAACTGTTTTTT
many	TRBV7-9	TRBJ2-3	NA	CASSQTADTQYF	TGTGCCAGCAGCCAGACGGCAGATACGCAGTATTTT
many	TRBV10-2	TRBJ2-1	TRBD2	CASSDFSRGVDEQFF	TGCGCCAGCAGTGATTTTTCGCGGGGGGTGGATGAGCAGTTCTTC
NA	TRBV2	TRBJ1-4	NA	CASIHGRRRNEKLFF	TGTGCCAGCATTCATGGGCGGCGGAGAAATGAAAAACTGTTTTTT
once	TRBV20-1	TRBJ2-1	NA	CSASGRDSAYNEQFF	TGCAGTGCTAGCGGCCGGGACTCCGCCTACAATGAGCAGTTCTTC